The 32 T cell receptor beta chains listed next were all sequenced from one sample in a study of cytotoxic CD8 clonotypes in ibrutinib-treated CLL (dated by TCRdb to 2020 to 2022). The meaning of the sample's time point label: progressive disease on ibrutinib. The library was obtained by the immunoSEQ multiplex PCR assay. TCRdb took over this immuneACCESS table, retaining in-frame rearrangements with V and J assigned. Such tables are incomplete; in checked studies, under half of the missing clones stem from an unresolved V gene, and the remainder is unexplained. This sample gives 250,000 to 350,000 clones in total; more than 70% of them show up just once. The ten biggest clones cover 5.6% of the sample. Source: PBMCs, taken at disease progression, from a patient treated with ibrutinib. The receptors come from a human donor with chronic lymphocytic leukemia.

The chain joins TRBV7-3 to TRBJ1-1; the D is unclear. The CDR3 has 15 residues. Germline V CDR1 and CDR2: SGHTA, FQGTGA. V was clipped by 2 bases and J by 0 bases, with 10 bases between them. CDR3 sequence reads: CASSLGVYLNTEAFF. The CDR3 bases are TGTGCCAGCAGCTTAGGAGTCTACCTGAACACTGAAGCTTTCTTT.

V and J are TRBV28 and TRBJ1-2; no firm D call. Germline values: CDR1 MDHEN, CDR2 SYDVKM. The CDR3 is 14 amino acids. Trimming removed 5 bases from V and 3 bases from J, with 13 bases in between. The CDR3: CASSLRVGYYGYTF. DNA for the CDR3: TGTGCCAGCAGTCTAAGGGTCGGGTACTATGGCTACACCTTC.

This clone was found once. The V gene is TRBV5-6, the J gene TRBJ2-2; weak D call: TRBD2 (6 bases). CDR3 length: 16 residues. Between the trimmed V and J ends, which lost 4 bases and 13 bases, there was a span of 26 bases. The germline V gene encodes CDR1 SGHDT and CDR2 YYEEEE. CDR3 bases: TGTGCCAGCAGCATCGACAGTTTGTCGGGCACCGGGAGGCTGTTTTTT. As protein: CASSIDSLSGTGRLFF.

In this sample, this clone turned up a few times. CDR3 loop: CASSQHIPGQGNSPLHF. The CDR3 DNA is TGTGCCAGCAGCCAACATATTCCGGGACAGGGGAATTCACCCCTCCACTTT. The gene calls are TRBV4-2 and TRBJ1-6; the match to TRBD1 covers 10 bases. Germline V gene data show CDR1 as LGHNA and CDR2 as YNFKEQ. J gave up 7 bases and V 2 bases, and 8 bases lay outside the gene matches. CDR3 length: 17 residues.

The chain recombines TRBV5-1 with TRBJ1-1; TRBD1 matches at 11 bases. V gave up 5 bases and J gave up 6 bases; unmatched junction bases: 15. The CDR3 is 17 amino acids. Germline CDR1 SGHRS, CDR2 YFSETQ. CDR3 nucleotides: TGCGCCAGCAGGTCCCAGGGGACAGGGGGGCTAGATCCTGAAGCTTTCTTT. This sequence encodes CASRSQGTGGLDPEAFF.

This sequence joins TRBV5-4 and TRBJ2-3; D gene unclear. The CDR3 totals 14 residues. Trimming removed 4 bases at V and 6 bases at J, with 15 bases between. Germline CDR1 is SGHNT and CDR2 is YYREEE (reference sequence). For the CDR3, the DNA is TGTGCCAGCAGCCCACCGAGACCGTCCGATACGCAGTATTTT. Translation: CASSPPRPSDTQYF.

The chain is built from TRBV13 and TRBJ1-5, with D perhaps matching TRBD1 (6 bases). The CDR3 has 15 residues. The V gene lost 5 bases and the J gene lost 2 bases, with 13 bases spanning the gap. Germline V gives CDR1 PRHDT, CDR2 FYEKMQ (reference sequence). CDR3 sequence: CASSQGGFGNQPQHF. The CDR3 DNA sequence: TGTGCCAGCAGCCAAGGGGGTTTTGGCAATCAGCCCCAGCATTTT. Combining the CDR3 with reference TRBV13 and TRBJ1-5 gives the whole variable domain AAGVIQSPRHLIKEKRETATLKCYPIPRHDTVYWYQQGPGQDPQFLISFYEKMQSDKGSIPDRFSAQQFSDYHSELNMSSLELGDSALYFCASSQGGFGNQPQHFGDGTRLSIL.

V and J are TRBV6-5 and TRBJ1-6, with a possible D match to TRBD1 (5 bases). Germline loops: CDR1 MNHEY, CDR2 SVGAGI. This CDR3 region has 15 residues. The ends were cut back, 0 bases at V and 10 bases at J, with 13 bases in the middle. The CDR3 DNA reads TGTGCCAGCAGTTACTCGATTACAGGAGACTCACCCCTCCACTTT. Protein: CASSYSITGDSPLHF.

This clone was detected only a few times. This chain uses TRBV28 with TRBJ2-7; TRBD1 aligns across 9 bases. The junction had 3 bases not matched to a gene; V was cut back by 6 bases and J by 0 bases. CDR3 size: 14 residues. Germline V CDR1 and CDR2: MDHEN, SYDVKM. CDR3 nucleotides: TGTGCCAGCAGGGGACAGGGAAGCTCCTACGAGCAGTACTTC. It yields the protein CASRGQGSSYEQYF.

This clone was seen a few times. The chain uses TRBV6-4 and TRBJ2-7, with a possible D match to TRBD1 (5 bases). The germline CDR1 and CDR2 sequences are MRHNA and SNTAGT. The V end was cut by 5 bases, the J end by 2 bases, with 13 bases between. CDR3 length: 14 amino acids. The CDR3 is CASSPDSVTYEQYF. CDR3 DNA: TGTGCCAGCAGTCCCGACAGTGTAACCTACGAGCAGTACTTC.

The V call is TRBV5-1, the J call TRBJ2-2; D is possibly TRBD1 (6 bases). The CDR3 consists of 14 residues. Trimming left V 6 bases short and J 5 bases short, with 14 bases between. Germline V gene data show CDR1 as SGHRS and CDR2 as YFSETQ. The CDR3 reads CASMPGAITGELFF. The DNA of the CDR3 is TGCGCCAGCATGCCAGGGGCTATAACCGGGGAGCTGTTTTTT.

This clone has more than one count but fewer than ten. This chain connects TRBV5-4 to TRBJ2-7; tentative D call: TRBD1 (5 bases). CDR3 length equals 14 residues. Trimming cost V 1 base and J 4 bases, with 12 bases left between them. In germline, CDR1 is SGHNT, CDR2 YYREEE (reference sequence). CDR3 amino acids: CASSLSGYRYEQYF. The CDR3 DNA follows: TGTGCCAGCAGCTTGTCAGGGTATCGGTACGAGCAGTACTTC.

V gene TRBV5-6 combines with J gene TRBJ2-1; 11 positions match TRBD2. The CDR3 runs 16 residues. CDR1 is SGHDT, CDR2 YYEEEE, per germline. The V segment lost 3 bases and the J segment 1 base; nucleotides outside the gene matches: 3. CDR3 DNA: TGTGCCAGCAGCTATAGCGGGGGGGCGTCCTACAATGAGCAGTTCTTC. Its protein product is CASSYSGGASYNEQFF.

The chain couples TRBV7-2 to TRBJ1-1, with no clear D. The CDR3 runs 12 residues. Trimming took off 2 bases at V and 3 bases at J, with 4 bases between the two ends. Germline-derived CDR1 and CDR2 are SGHTA and FQGNSA. The chain's CDR3 is CASSLTDTEAFF. CDR3 nucleotide sequence: TGTGCCAGCAGCTTAACAGACACTGAAGCTTTCTTT.

The chain is built from TRBV7-8 and TRBJ2-7; a weak D match, TRBD2 (6 bases). Trimming pared 6 bases from V and 7 bases from J, leaving 13 bases between. The germline V gene has CDR1 SGHVS and CDR2 FQNEAQ. This CDR3 spans 12 amino acids. CDR3 amino acids: CASRQGLGEQYF. The CDR3 DNA sequence: TGTGCCAGCAGGCAGGGACTGGGGGAGCAGTACTTC.

The J gene is TRBJ1-5, the V gene TRBV7-2; D remains unclear. Germline V CDR1 and CDR2: SGHTA, FQGNSA. Trimming shortened V by 4 bases and J by 3 bases, and 10 bases separated the two germline ends. The CDR3 has 14 residues. CDR3 DNA sequence: TGTGCCAGCAGCTCCGACGGATTCAATCAGCCCCAGCATTTT. This sequence encodes CASSSDGFNQPQHF.

The chain links TRBV28 to TRBJ1-2; TRBD1 agrees at 8 bases. V shed 4 bases, J shed 4 bases, and the junction held 8 bases outside the gene matches. CDR3 length: 15 amino acids. CDR1 MDHEN and CDR2 SYDVKM come from the germline V gene. The CDR3 is CASSSEDRVIYGYTF. The DNA for the CDR3 is TGTGCCAGCAGTTCCGAGGACAGGGTGATCTATGGCTACACCTTC.

This clone was observed once. The V call is TRBV6-1, the J call TRBJ1-2, with a possible D match to TRBD1 (6 bases). Germline V gene lookup returns CDR1 MNHNS and CDR2 SASEGT. This CDR3 has 11 residues. Trimming shortened V by 8 bases and J by 4 bases, and 8 bases separated the two germline ends. Written as DNA, the CDR3 is TGTGCCAGCTACAGGGTCTATGGCTACACCTTC. As protein: CASYRVYGYTF.

This clone has more than one count but fewer than ten. This chain connects TRBV9 to TRBJ2-1; the D gene is possibly TRBD2 (6 bases). The CDR3 is 14 residues long. V was cut by 2 bases and J by 8 bases, with 14 bases left in between. Germline-derived CDR1 and CDR2 are SGDLS and YYNGEE. CDR3 amino acids: CASSVAGSLDEQFF. CDR3 DNA: TGTGCCAGCAGCGTCGCCGGGAGTCTCGATGAGCAGTTCTTC.

This clone was seen once. V gene TRBV7-9 combines with J gene TRBJ2-7, with a possible D match to TRBD1 (6 bases). The V and J ends lost 0 bases and 0 bases respectively, with 6 bases between them. This CDR3 has 14 amino acids. Per germline, CDR1 SEHNR and CDR2 FQNEAQ (reference sequence). CDR3 DNA sequence: TGTGCCAGCAGCTTAGCGGACAGCTCCTACGAGCAGTACTTC. This encodes CASSLADSSYEQYF.

Remarks on this clone: One end of the junction varies from germline; a read error may be responsible. The rearrangement uses TRBV28 and TRBJ2-3, with 8 bases that match TRBD1. Looked up from germline, CDR1 is MDHEN and CDR2 is SYDVKM. The CDR3 is 20 residues long. The chain's CDR3 is CASRLSLGWTGLHTRDTQYF. CDR3 DNA: TGTGCCAGCAGATTATCACTGGGATGGACAGGGCTTCACACACGAGATACGCAGTATTTT.

The rearrangement joins TRBV25-1 to TRBJ2-2; 9 nucleotides align to TRBD1. The CDR3 consists of 16 residues. Per germline, CDR1 MGHDK and CDR2 SYGVNS. V lost 4 bases to trimming and J lost 5 bases; unmatched junction nucleotides: 8. The CDR3 loop reads CASSGRTGVWTGELFF. The CDR3 coding sequence is TGTGCCAGCAGTGGCAGGACAGGGGTGTGGACCGGGGAGCTGTTTTTT.

The chain recombines TRBV13 with TRBJ2-2; D ambiguous. The CDR3 runs 15 residues. V was shortened by 2 bases and J by 3 bases, with 10 bases between the two germline ends. From germline, CDR1 is PRHDT and CDR2 FYEKMQ (reference sequence). CDR3 residues: CASSLMAAHTGELFF. The CDR3 coding sequence is TGTGCCAGCAGCTTAATGGCAGCTCACACCGGGGAGCTGTTTTTT.

This clone has only a few counts. This rearrangement joins TRBV5-1 to TRBJ1-2; D is possibly TRBD1 (6 bases). CDR3 length: 14 residues. CDR1 SGHRS and CDR2 YFSETQ come from the germline V gene. Trimming stripped 0 bases from V and 1 base from J, with 7 bases between. CDR3 DNA sequence: TGCGCCAGCAGCTTGGGGACAGTTAACTATGGCTACACCTTC. Its translation is CASSLGTVNYGYTF.

J is TRBJ2-3 and V is TRBV7-6, with D perhaps TRBD2 (6 bases). The CDR3 contains 18 residues. The germline V gene encodes CDR1 SGHVS and CDR2 FNYEAQ. Trimming stripped 2 bases from V and 0 bases from J, with 18 bases between. The CDR3 DNA reads as TGTGCCAGCAGCTTAACCAGAACTAGCCAACTTAGCACAGATACGCAGTATTTT. Translating gives CASSLTRTSQLSTDTQYF.

This clone was counted between two and nine times. The rearrangement uses TRBV7-3 and TRBJ2-3; 7 bases are shared with TRBD2. Per germline, CDR1 SGHTA and CDR2 FQGTGA. The CDR3 loop spans 13 amino acids. The trim removed 4 bases at V and 6 bases at J, leaving 4 bases unmatched. CDR3 residues: CASSSLATDTQYF. CDR3 bases: TGTGCCAGCAGCTCACTAGCGACTGATACGCAGTATTTT.

Only a few counts were recorded for this clone. This chain joins TRBV9 and TRBJ2-3; maybe TRBD2 (5 bases). The CDR3 has 15 residues. Trimming removed 0 bases from V and 2 bases from J, with 10 bases in between. The V gene's germline CDR1 is SGDLS and CDR2 YYNGEE. CDR3 nucleotides: TGTGCCAGCAGCGTAGCGGGGTTCTCCACAGATACGCAGTATTTT. Protein: CASSVAGFSTDTQYF.

The CDR3 DNA is TGCGCCAGCAGCCAGGGATACAGGGGGCGTAATGAAAAACTGTTTTTT. Protein sequence: CASSQGYRGRNEKLFF. The chain recombines TRBV5-1 with TRBJ1-4, with 9 bases fitting TRBD1. Germline assignment: CDR1 SGHRS and CDR2 YFSETQ. The CDR3 has 16 residues. V was pared by 4 bases and J by 4 bases, with 8 bases of the junction left unmatched.

The chain joins TRBV19 to TRBJ2-2; TRBD2 agrees at 8 bases. Trimming removed 7 bases from V and 5 bases from J; junction bases left unmatched: 12. Germline V gives CDR1 LNHDA, CDR2 SQIVND (reference sequence). The CDR3 runs 16 residues. CDR3 amino acids: CASTRREASWTGELFF. In DNA, the CDR3 is TGTGCCAGTACTCGGCGGGAGGCCTCCTGGACCGGGGAGCTGTTTTTT.

This clone was seen more than once but under ten times. J is TRBJ2-2 and V is TRBV9; 13 positions match TRBD2. The CDR3 is 15 residues long. Per the germline V gene, CDR1 is SGDLS and CDR2 is YYNGEE. The V and J ends lost 4 bases and 5 bases, in that order; junction bases with no gene match: 2. The CDR3 sequence: CASSLGLAGTGELFF. CDR3 bases: TGTGCCAGCAGCCTGGGACTAGCGGGGACCGGGGAGCTGTTTTTT.

The V call is TRBV7-9, the J call TRBJ2-4, with TRBD1 as a possible D gene (8 bases). Trimming stripped 4 bases from V and 8 bases from J, with 15 bases between. The CDR3 has 14 amino acids. Germline V gene sequence: CDR1 SEHNR, CDR2 FQNEAQ (reference sequence). The CDR3 region is CASSSTGGGDIQYF. In nucleotides, the CDR3 is TGTGCCAGCAGCTCCACAGGGGGGGGAGACATTCAGTACTTC.

This chain joins TRBV5-1 and TRBJ2-5, with a possible D match to TRBD2 (5 bases). V lost 4 bases and J 3 bases, leaving 13 bases between the germline ends. The CDR3 runs 14 residues. CDR1 and CDR2 from the germline V gene are SGHRS and YFSETQ. CDR3 amino acids: CASSPARAEETQYF. DNA of the CDR3: TGCGCCAGCAGCCCAGCGAGGGCTGAAGAGACCCAGTACTTC.